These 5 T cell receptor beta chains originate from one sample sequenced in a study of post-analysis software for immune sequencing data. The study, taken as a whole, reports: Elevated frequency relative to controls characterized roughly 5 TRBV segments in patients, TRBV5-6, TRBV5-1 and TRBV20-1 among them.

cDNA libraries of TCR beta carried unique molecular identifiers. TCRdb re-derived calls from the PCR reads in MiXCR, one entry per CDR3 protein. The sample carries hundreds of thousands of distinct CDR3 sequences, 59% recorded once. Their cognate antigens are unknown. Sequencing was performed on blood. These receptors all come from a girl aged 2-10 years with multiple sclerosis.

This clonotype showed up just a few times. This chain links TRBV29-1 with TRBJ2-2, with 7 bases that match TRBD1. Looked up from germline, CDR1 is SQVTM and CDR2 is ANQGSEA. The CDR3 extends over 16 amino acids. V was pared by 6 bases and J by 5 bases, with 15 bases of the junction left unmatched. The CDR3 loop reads CSVYGRQGRETGELFF. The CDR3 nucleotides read TGCAGCGTGTACGGTCGACAGGGTAGAGAGACCGGGGAGCTGTTTTTT.

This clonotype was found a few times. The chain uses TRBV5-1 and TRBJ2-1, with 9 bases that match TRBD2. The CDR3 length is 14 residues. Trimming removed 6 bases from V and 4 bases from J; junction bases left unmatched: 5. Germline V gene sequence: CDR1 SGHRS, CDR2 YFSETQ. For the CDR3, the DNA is TGCGCCAGCAAAATAGCGGGGGATTACAATGAGCAGTTCTTC. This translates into CASKIAGDYNEQFF.

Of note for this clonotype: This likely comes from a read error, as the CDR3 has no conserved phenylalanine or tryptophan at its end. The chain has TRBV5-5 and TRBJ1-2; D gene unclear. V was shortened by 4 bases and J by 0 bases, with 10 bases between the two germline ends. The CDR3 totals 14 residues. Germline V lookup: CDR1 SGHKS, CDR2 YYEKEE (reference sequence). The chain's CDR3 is CASSPQPTNYGYTL. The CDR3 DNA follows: TGTGCCAGCAGCCCACAGCCTACTAACTATGGCTACACCTTA.

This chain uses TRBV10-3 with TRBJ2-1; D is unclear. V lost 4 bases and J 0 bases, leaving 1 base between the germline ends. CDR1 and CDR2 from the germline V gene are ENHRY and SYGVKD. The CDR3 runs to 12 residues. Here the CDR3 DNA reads TGTGCCATCAGTGGCTCCTACAATGAGCAGTTCTTC. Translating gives CAISGSYNEQFF.

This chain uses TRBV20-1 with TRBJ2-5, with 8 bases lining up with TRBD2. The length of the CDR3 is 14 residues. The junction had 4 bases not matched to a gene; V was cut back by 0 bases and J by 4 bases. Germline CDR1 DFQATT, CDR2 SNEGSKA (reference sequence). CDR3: CSARDARGGETQYF. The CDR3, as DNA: TGCAGTGCTAGAGATGCACGGGGGGGAGAGACCCAGTACTTC.